The clone carrying this T cell receptor (beta chain) was counted only a few times. Its antigen is not known. The ends were cut back, 4 bases at V and 5 bases at J, with 11 bases in the middle. The CDR3 consists of 13 residues. Germline CDR1 reads LGHNA; CDR2 reads YNFKEQ. The sample belongs to a study of identical twins. Notes on the study in general: Analyses based on zero insertions could be partly confounded by invariant MAIT and iNKT cells. It was cross-sectional statistical analysis, not following the same donors, that the conclusions relied on. The study found excess low generation probability among twin-shared out-of-frame alpha sequences.

TCRdb re-derived calls from the 5' RACE reads in MiXCR, one entry per CDR3 protein. The table records hundreds of thousands of distinct CDR3 sequences, roughly 7.2% of them present only once. A further study also used this sample, focusing on yellow fever vaccine responses in identical twins. That study reports: It has been reported that, in twins, the vaccine T cell response seemed partly convergent and partly personalized.

The chain has TRBV4-2 and TRBJ2-5, with no clear D. Material for sequencing was PBMCs. This clonotype originated in a woman aged 18-30 years in good health. The CDR3 spells CASSRELGETQYF. CDR3 sequence (DNA): TGTGCCAGCAGCCGAGAACTCGGGGAGACCCAGTACTTC.